These 11 T cell receptor beta chains were all obtained from the same sample, sequenced in a study of blood T cell repertoires in COVID-19. The repertoire was sequenced with immunoSEQ multiplex PCR; TCRdb's copy has only in-frame clones and lacks some. Of roughly 220,000 clones in the sample, about 85% were seen once. Sequencing input: peripheral blood. Every receptor here comes from a man in his fifties who had recovered from COVID-19.

This chain links TRBV28 with TRBJ1-5; D ambiguous. The germline V gene encodes CDR1 MDHEN and CDR2 SYDVKM. V lost 6 bases, J lost 6 bases, and 18 bases lay in between. The CDR3 is made up of 15 amino acids. The CDR3 DNA reads TGTGCCAGCAGCGAGGATCAGGCGGGGTCTCAGCCCCAGCATTTT. It codes for CASSEDQAGSQPQHF.

The V gene is TRBV3-1 (or the pseudogene TRBV3-2), the J gene TRBJ2-2; tentative D call: TRBD1 (6 bases). V was trimmed by 0 bases and J by 0 bases, leaving 17 bases between them. This CDR3 has 19 residues. Germline lookup yields CDR1 LGHDT and CDR2 YNNKEL (reference sequence). The CDR3 nucleotides read TGTGCCAGCAGCCAAGATCCCCCGGGACACACAGCGAACACCGGGGAGCTGTTTTTT. It is translated as CASSQDPPGHTANTGELFF.

The V and J genes are TRBV15 and TRBJ2-7, with TRBD1 matching 9 bases. This CDR3 comprises 15 residues. The V gene's germline CDR1 is LNHNV and CDR2 YYDKDF (reference sequence). V dropped 1 base and J dropped 7; count of bases not matched to a gene: 8. In DNA form, the CDR3 reads TGTGCCACCAGCAGAGCGGGACAGGGCCTCAGGGAGCAGTACTTC. Protein product: CATSRAGQGLREQYF.

This chain links TRBV30 with TRBJ1-2; 7 nucleotides line up with TRBD1. The CDR3 runs 14 residues. CDR1 and CDR2 (germline): GTSNPN, SVGIG (reference sequence). V gave up 3 bases and J gave up 2 bases; unmatched junction bases: 6. DNA for the CDR3: TGTGCCTGGAGAAACAGGGGCCAAAACTATGGCTACACCTTC. It yields the protein CAWRNRGQNYGYTF. Full variable domain (remainder filled in from reference TRBV30 and TRBJ1-2): SQTIHQWPATLVQPVGSPLSLECTVEGTSNPNLYWYRQAAGRGLQLLFYSVGIGQISSEVPQNLSASRPQDRQFILSSKKLLLSDSGFYLCAWRNRGQNYGYTFGSGTRLTVV.

This chain uses TRBV19 with TRBJ2-1, with D perhaps matching TRBD2 (6 bases). The germline V gene has CDR1 LNHDA and CDR2 SQIVND (reference sequence). With 5 bases removed from V and 7 bases from J, the gap between germline ends came to 15 bases. The CDR3 totals 14 residues. CDR3: CASSHGGLVNEQFF. The CDR3 coding sequence is TGTGCCAGTAGTCACGGGGGTCTAGTGAATGAGCAGTTCTTC.

This clone was detected a few times. The V gene is TRBV30, the J gene TRBJ1-2; D is uncertain. CDR3 length: 13 residues. Trimming removed 4 bases at V and 0 bases at J, with 9 bases between. The germline V gene encodes CDR1 GTSNPN and CDR2 SVGIG (reference sequence). The CDR3 loop is CAWMGRSNYGYTF. In DNA, the CDR3 is TGTGCCTGGATGGGGAGATCTAACTATGGCTACACCTTC.

The chain uses TRBV18 and TRBJ1-5; 10 positions match TRBD1. This CDR3 region has 16 residues. Germline trimming cut 3 bases from V and 6 bases from J; bases unmatched to any gene: 8. Germline V gives CDR1 KGHSH, CDR2 LQKENI. CDR3 in amino acids: CASSPGTGAAGQPQHF. The DNA of the CDR3 is TGTGCCAGCTCACCCGGGACAGGGGCGGCGGGTCAGCCCCAGCATTTT.

To note about this clone: Other DNA sequences in the same sample also yield this CDR3. The chain joins TRBV19 to TRBJ2-7; TRBD2 is a possible D gene (6 bases). The V end lost 2 bases, the J end lost 5 bases, and 10 bases lay between the germline ends. CDR3 length: 13 residues. Germline V gene data show CDR1 as LNHDA and CDR2 as SQIVND (reference sequence). The CDR3 spells CASSIRTKDEQYF. CDR3 in DNA: TGTGCCAGTAGTATAAGGACTAAGGACGAGCAGTACTTC.

The V call is TRBV19, the J call TRBJ2-1, with a tentative D call TRBD2 (5 bases). Germline values: CDR1 LNHDA, CDR2 SQIVND (reference sequence). Trimming cost V 0 bases and J 3 bases, with 9 bases left between them. The CDR3 is 15 amino acids. This CDR3 reads CASSIDGLFYNEQFF. In nucleotides, the CDR3 is TGTGCCAGTAGTATAGATGGACTTTTCTACAATGAGCAGTTCTTC.

The rearrangement uses TRBV27 and TRBJ2-1; 13 bases match TRBD2. CDR3 length: 15 amino acids. The V segment lost 3 bases and the J segment 10 bases; nucleotides outside the gene matches: 6. Per the germline V gene, CDR1 is MNHEY and CDR2 is SMNVEV (reference sequence). The CDR3 DNA reads TGTGCCAGCAGTTTCGGACTAGCGGGAGTGGAGGAGCAGTTCTTC. Its protein is CASSFGLAGVEEQFF.

The rearrangement joins TRBV7-9 to TRBJ1-5; tentatively, D is TRBD1 (5 bases). Germline V CDR1 and CDR2: SEHNR, FQNEAQ (reference sequence). The CDR3 totals 13 residues. V was shortened by 5 bases and J by 9 bases, with 14 bases between the two germline ends. The CDR3 bases are TGTGCCAGCAGCGAAACAGTGGGGCGGCCCCAGCATTTT. Translation: CASSETVGRPQHF.